This T cell receptor (beta chain) was sequenced during a study of blood T cell repertoires in COVID-19. Repertoires were generated with immunoSEQ multiplex PCR, while TCRdb's copy carries only in-frame clones and drops some. The sample includes approximately 230,000 clones, roughly 87% of them seen just once. Germline CDR1 is KGHSH and CDR2 is LQKENI. V lost 0 bases and J lost 8; bases outside the gene matches: 16. CDR3 size: 19 residues. Sequenced input: PBMCs or T cells enriched from blood (not recorded which). The chain links TRBV18 to TRBJ1-4; 9 bases agree with TRBD1. This TCR came from a woman in her twenties or thirties with acute COVID-19. CDR3: CASSPPKRDRAPWVEKLFF. The CDR3 coding sequence is TGTGCCAGCTCACCACCTAAACGGGACAGGGCCCCTTGGGTCGAAAAACTGTTTTTT.